This T cell receptor beta chain was captured by sequencing in a study of shared clonotypes between healthy human individuals. Study overall: Those who served as donors were a couple of women and a few men between the ages of 18 and 49.

The authors split each subset's genomic DNA evenly across several immunoSEQ plates. Sequencing was performed with immunoSEQ multiplex PCR; in TCRdb, only in-frame clones are kept and a portion is missing. The repertoire consists of approximately 1,000,000 clones, with roughly 77% occurring once and the leading ten covering 0.89%. Those who donated, Caucasian adults without exception, all lived in Nashville, Tennessee. The V gene's germline CDR1 is MGHRA and CDR2 YSYEKL. V gave up 4 bases and J gave up 6 bases, with 15 bases separating them. This CDR3 has 15 amino acids. The sample consisted of memory CD4+ T cells from PBMCs. Subset noted: CD45RA-negative fraction. This chain joins TRBV4-1 and TRBJ1-4; D may be TRBD1 (5 bases). The receptor was derived from a man in his late teens or twenties in good health. Some clones in this sample may be carry-over from other donors' samples. The CDR3 is CASSPWGGMDEKLFF. CDR3 in DNA: TGCGCCAGCAGCCCCTGGGGGGGGATGGATGAAAAACTGTTTTTT.